This T cell receptor (beta chain) was documented in a study of metastatic and nonmetastatic thyroid tumors. Study-level background: Repertoires from blood and tumor or nodule tissue of malignant and benign thyroid patients were compared.

This CDR3 is built from 15 residues. Between the trimmed V and J ends, which lost 0 bases and 0 bases, there was a span of 7 bases. The germline V gene has CDR1 SGHNT and CDR2 YYREEE (reference sequence). Findings and limits, study-wide: The reported finding was significantly higher TCR beta diversity in malignant thyroid tumors relative to benign nodules, in blood and tumor.

Original analysis: It was from CDR3 differences across clinicopathological groups that a distant-metastasis classifier for papillary thyroid cancer was built. TCRdb reanalyzed the PCR reads via MiXCR. TCRdb, not the authors, supplied the V and J calls. The table includes over 5,000 clones, 30% to 40% detected once. All patients were untreated before thyroid surgery. With respect to this clone: What it binds is unknown.

Sequencing was done on a sample of adjacent normal tissue. The rearrangement links TRBV5-4 to TRBJ1-3; D remains unclear. This TCR came from a female donor with papillary thyroid cancer or a benign thyroid nodule (not recorded which). Some clones in this sample may be carry-over from other donors' samples. CDR3 nucleotide sequence: TGTGCCAGCAGCTTGGATGCGGGCTCTGGAAACACCATATATTTT. Protein product: CASSLDAGSGNTIYF. Looking up the rest from reference TRBV5-4 and TRBJ1-3 gives the full variable domain: ETGVTQSPTHLIKTRGQQVTLRCSSQSGHNTVSWYQQALGQGPQFIFQYYREEENGRGNFPPRFSGLQFPNYSSELNVNALELDDSALYLCASSLDAGSGNTIYFGEGSWLTVV.